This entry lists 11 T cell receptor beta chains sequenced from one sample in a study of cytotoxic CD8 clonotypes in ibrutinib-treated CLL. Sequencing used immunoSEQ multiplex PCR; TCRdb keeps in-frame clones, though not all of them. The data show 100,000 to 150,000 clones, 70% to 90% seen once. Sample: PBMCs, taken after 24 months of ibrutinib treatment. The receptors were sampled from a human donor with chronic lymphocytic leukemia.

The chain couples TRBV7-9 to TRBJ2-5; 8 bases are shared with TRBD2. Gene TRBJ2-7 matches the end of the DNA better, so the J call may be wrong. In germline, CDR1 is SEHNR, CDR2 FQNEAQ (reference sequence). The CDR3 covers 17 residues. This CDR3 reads CASSLRVGAGGSYEQYF. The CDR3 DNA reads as TGTGCCAGCAGCTTAAGGGTCGGCGCGGGGGGCTCCTACGAGCAGTACTTC.

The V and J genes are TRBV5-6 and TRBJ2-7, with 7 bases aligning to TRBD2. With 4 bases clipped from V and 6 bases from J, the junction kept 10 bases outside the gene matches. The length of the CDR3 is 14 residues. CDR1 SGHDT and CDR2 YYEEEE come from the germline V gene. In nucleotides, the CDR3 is TGTGCCAGCAGCGCGGGGGTAGGCCACTCCGAGCAGTACTTC. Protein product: CASSAGVGHSEQYF. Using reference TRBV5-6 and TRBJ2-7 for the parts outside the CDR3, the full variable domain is DAGVTQSPTHLIKTRGQQVTLRCSPKSGHDTVSWYQQALGQGPQFIFQYYEEEERQRGNFPDRFSGHQFPNYSSELNVNALLLGDSALYLCASSAGVGHSEQYFGPGTRLTVT.

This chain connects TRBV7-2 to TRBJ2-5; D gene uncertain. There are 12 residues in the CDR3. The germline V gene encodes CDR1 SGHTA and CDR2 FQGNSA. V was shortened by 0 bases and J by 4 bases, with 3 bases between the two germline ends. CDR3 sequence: CASSLATETQYF. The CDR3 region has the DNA TGTGCCAGCAGCTTAGCAACAGAGACCCAGTACTTC.

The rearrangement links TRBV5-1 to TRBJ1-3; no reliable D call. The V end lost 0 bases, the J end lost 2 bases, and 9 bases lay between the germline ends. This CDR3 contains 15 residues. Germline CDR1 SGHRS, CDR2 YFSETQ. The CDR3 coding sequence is TGCGCCAGCAGCTTGGCCGATACTGCTGGAAACACCATATATTTT. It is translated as CASSLADTAGNTIYF.

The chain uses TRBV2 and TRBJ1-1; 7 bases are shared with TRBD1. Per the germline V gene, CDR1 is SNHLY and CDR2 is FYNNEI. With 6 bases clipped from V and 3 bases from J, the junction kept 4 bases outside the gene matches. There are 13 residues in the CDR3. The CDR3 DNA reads TGTGCCAGCAGCGGGGGACAGTACACTGAAGCTTTCTTT. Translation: CASSGGQYTEAFF.

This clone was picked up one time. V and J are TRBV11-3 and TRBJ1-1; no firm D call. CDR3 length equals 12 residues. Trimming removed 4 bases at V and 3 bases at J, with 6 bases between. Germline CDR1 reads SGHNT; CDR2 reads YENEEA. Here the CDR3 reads CASSSRDTEAFF. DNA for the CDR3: TGTGCCAGCAGCTCCCGAGACACTGAAGCTTTCTTT.

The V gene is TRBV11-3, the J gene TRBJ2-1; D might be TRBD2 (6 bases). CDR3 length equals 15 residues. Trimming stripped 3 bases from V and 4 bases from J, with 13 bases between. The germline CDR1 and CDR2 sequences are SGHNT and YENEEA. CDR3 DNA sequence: TGTGCCAGCAGCTTTTCAGGTGCGGGGTACAATGAGCAGTTCTTC. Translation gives CASSFSGAGYNEQFF.

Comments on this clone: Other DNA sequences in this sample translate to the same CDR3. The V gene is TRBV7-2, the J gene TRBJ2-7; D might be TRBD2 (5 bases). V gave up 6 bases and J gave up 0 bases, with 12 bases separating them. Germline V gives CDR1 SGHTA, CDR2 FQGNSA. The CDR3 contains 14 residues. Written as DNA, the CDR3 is TGTGCCAGCAGACCCGTTGGGAGCTCCTACGAGCAGTACTTC. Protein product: CASRPVGSSYEQYF.

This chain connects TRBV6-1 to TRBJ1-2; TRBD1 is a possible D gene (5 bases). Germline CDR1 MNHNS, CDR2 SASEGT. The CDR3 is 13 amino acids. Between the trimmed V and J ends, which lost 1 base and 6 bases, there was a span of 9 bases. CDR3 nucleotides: TGTGCCAGCAGTGAAGGGGTGGGGGATGGCTACACCTTC. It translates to CASSEGVGDGYTF.

The DNA for the CDR3 is TGTGCCAGTAGCTCGGGGGGCAGCGGCTATGGCTACACCTTC. This gives the protein CASSSGGSGYGYTF. This rearrangement joins TRBV19 to TRBJ1-2; tentatively, D is TRBD1 (6 bases). Trimming removed 6 bases at V and 4 bases at J, with 15 bases between. Germline lookup yields CDR1 LNHDA and CDR2 SQIVND (reference sequence). The CDR3 extends over 14 amino acids.

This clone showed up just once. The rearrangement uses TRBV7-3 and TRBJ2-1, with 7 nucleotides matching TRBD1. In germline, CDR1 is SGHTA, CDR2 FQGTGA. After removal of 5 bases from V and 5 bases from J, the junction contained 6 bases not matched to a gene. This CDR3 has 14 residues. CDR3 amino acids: CASSPGTADNEQFF. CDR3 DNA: TGTGCCAGCAGCCCGGGGACAGCCGACAATGAGCAGTTCTTC.